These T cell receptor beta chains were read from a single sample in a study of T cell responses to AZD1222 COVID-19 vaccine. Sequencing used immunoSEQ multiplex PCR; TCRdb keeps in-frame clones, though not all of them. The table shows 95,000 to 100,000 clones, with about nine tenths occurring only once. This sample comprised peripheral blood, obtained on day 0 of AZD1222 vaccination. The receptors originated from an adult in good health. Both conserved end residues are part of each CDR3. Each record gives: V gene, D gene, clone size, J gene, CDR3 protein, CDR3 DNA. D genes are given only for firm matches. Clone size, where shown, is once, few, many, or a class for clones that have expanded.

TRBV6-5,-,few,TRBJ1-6,CASRPDGANSPLHF,TGTGCCAGCAGACCCGACGGAGCGAATTCACCCCTCCACTTT
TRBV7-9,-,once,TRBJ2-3,CASSSTRIPTDTQYF,TGTGCCAGCAGCTCGACTCGAATCCCCACAGATACGCAGTATTTT
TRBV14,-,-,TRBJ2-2,CASSQDPSPGELFF,TGTGCCAGCAGCCAAGATCCTAGTCCGGGGGAGCTGTTTTTT
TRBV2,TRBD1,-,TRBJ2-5,CASKSGQGAWETQYF,TGTGCCAGCAAGTCGGGACAGGGGGCCTGGGAGACCCAGTACTTC
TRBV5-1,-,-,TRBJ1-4,CASSLGSEAGEKLFF,TGCGCCAGCAGCTTAGGGTCCGAGGCAGGGGAAAAACTGTTTTTT
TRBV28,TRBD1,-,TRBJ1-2,CASSFLSGGGNYGYTF,TGTGCCAGCAGTTTTTTGTCAGGGGGGGGAAACTATGGCTACACCTTC
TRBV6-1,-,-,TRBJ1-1,CASSEFSRLEAFF,TGTGCCAGCAGTGAATTCTCCCGTCTTGAAGCTTTCTTT
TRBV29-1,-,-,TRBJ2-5,CSVGPGEETQYF,TGCAGCGTGGGGCCAGGGGAAGAGACCCAGTACTTC
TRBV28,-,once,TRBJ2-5,CASSFPNWEETQYF,TGTGCCAGCAGTTTCCCCAATTGGGAAGAGACCCAGTACTTC
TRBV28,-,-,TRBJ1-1,CASSAVRGDTEAFF,TGTGCCAGCAGTGCCGTAAGGGGGGACACTGAAGCTTTCTTT
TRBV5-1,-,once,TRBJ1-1,CASSLGGEGGAEAFF,TGCGCCAGCAGCTTGGGGGGAGAAGGAGGGGCTGAAGCTTTCTTT
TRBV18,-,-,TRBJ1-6,CASSPTPPGDSPLHF,TGTGCCAGCTCACCGACCCCCCCCGGGGATTCACCCCTCCACTTT
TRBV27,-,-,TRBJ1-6,CASSLEGSRVHSYNSPLHF,TGTGCCAGCAGTTTAGAAGGGAGTAGAGTTCATTCCTATAATTCACCCCTCCACTTT
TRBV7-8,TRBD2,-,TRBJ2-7,CASSLEPAGGTEQYF,TGTGCCAGCAGCTTAGAGCCAGCGGGGGGGACCGAGCAGTACTTC
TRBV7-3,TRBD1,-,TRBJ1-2,CASSRTGANYGYTF,TGTGCCAGCAGCCGGACAGGAGCTAACTATGGCTACACCTTC
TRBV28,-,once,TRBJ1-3,CASSLSPGSGNTIYF,TGTGCCAGCAGTTTATCCCCGGGTTCTGGAAACACCATATATTTT
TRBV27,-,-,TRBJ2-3,CASSFLRTDTQYF,TGTGCCAGCAGTTTCTTGCGCACAGATACGCAGTATTTT
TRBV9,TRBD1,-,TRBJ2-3,CASSTRTGSTDTQYF,TGTGCCAGCAGCACTCGGACAGGGTCCACAGATACGCAGTATTTT
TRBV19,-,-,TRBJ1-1,CASSISSRGHTEAFF,TGTGCCAGTAGTATATCATCTAGAGGGCACACTGAAGCTTTCTTT
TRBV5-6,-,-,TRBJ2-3,CASSLARTGIRSTDDTQYF,TGTGCCAGCAGCTTGGCCAGAACTGGAATTAGAAGCACAGACGATACGCAGTATTTT
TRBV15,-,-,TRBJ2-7,CATSDHSLLYEQYF,TGTGCCACCAGCGACCATAGTTTACTCTACGAGCAGTACTTC
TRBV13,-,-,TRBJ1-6,CASSLGGAYNSPLHF,TGTGCCAGCAGCTTAGGAGGGGCCTATAATTCACCCCTCCACTTT
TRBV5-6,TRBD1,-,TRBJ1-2,CASSPGQTSYGYTF,TGTGCCAGCAGCCCGGGACAGACCTCCTATGGCTACACCTTC
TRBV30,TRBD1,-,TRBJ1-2,CAWTGTGPLSYGYTF,TGTGCCTGGACCGGGACAGGTCCCCTTTCCTATGGCTACACCTTC
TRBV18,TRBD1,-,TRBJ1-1,CASSQGQSNTEAFF,TGTGCCAGCTCCCAGGGACAGTCGAACACTGAAGCTTTCTTT
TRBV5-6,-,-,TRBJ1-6,CASSQGRFHNSPLHF,TGTGCCAGCAGCCAAGGACGCTTCCATAATTCACCCCTCCACTTT
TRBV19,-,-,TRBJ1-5,CASILRGTLNQPQHF,TGTGCCAGTATCCTAAGGGGGACTCTAAATCAGCCCCAGCATTTT
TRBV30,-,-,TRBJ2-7,CAWRDNYEQYF,TGTGCCTGGAGGGATAACTACGAGCAGTACTTC
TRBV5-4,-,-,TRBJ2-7,CASSLVGENVWNF,TGTGCCAGCAGCTTGGTCGGGGAAAACGTATGGAACTTC